This TCR beta chain was sequenced for a study of CD8+ T cells in alopecia areata. Whole-study findings and limits: It was lesional scalp, especially alopecia totalis/universalis, that showed higher clonality than normal scalp.

The treatment is: oral pan-JAK inhibitor, 5-10 mg twice daily. Sequencing used cDNA as its template, made by extracting RNA and reverse transcribing it. Sequenced by immunoSEQ multiplex PCR; TCRdb stores in-frame clones only, minus some. This repertoire shows under 200,000 clones, 60% found once; its top ten account for approximately 15%. Notes on this clone: What it binds is not known.

The germline V and J ends were trimmed by 6 bases and 3 bases, with 21 bases remaining between them. The CDR3 consists of 16 residues. CDR1 and CDR2 (germline): LNHDA, SQIVND (reference sequence). Sequences were derived from CD4+ T cells sorted from blood, sampled at week 24, from a patient treated with tofacitinib. V gene TRBV19 combines with J gene TRBJ2-7, with D hard to call. The sequence came from a human donor with alopecia areata. CDR3 protein: CASRFGHGRGVYEQYF. For the CDR3, the DNA is TGTGCCAGTAGGTTCGGCCACGGACGAGGCGTCTACGAGCAGTACTTC.